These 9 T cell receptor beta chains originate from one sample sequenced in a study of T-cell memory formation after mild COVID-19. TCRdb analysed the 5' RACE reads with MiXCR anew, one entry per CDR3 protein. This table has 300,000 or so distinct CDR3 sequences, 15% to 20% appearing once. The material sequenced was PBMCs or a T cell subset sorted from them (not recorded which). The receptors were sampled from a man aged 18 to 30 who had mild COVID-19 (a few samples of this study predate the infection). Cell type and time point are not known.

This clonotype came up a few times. CDR3 residues: CASSREVNQPQHF. In DNA, the CDR3 is TGTGCCAGCAGCAGGGAGGTCAATCAGCCCCAGCATTTT. The genes are TRBV7-2 and TRBJ1-5; D gene uncertain. This CDR3 has 13 residues. The V and J ends lost 5 bases and 3 bases respectively, with 8 bases between them. Per germline, CDR1 SGHTA and CDR2 FQGNSA. The variable domain in full, completed from reference TRBV7-2 and TRBJ1-5, reads GAGVSQSPSNKVTEKGKDVELRCDPISGHTALYWYRQSLGQGLEFLIYFQGNSAPDKSGLPSDRFSAERTGGSVSTLTIQRTQQEDSAVYLCASSREVNQPQHFGDGTRLSIL.

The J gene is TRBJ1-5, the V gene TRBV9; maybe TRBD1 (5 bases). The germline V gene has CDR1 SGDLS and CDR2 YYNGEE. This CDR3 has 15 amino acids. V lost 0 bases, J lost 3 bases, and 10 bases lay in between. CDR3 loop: CASSVGQGDNQPQHF. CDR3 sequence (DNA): TGTGCCAGCAGCGTAGGCCAGGGAGACAATCAGCCCCAGCATTTT.

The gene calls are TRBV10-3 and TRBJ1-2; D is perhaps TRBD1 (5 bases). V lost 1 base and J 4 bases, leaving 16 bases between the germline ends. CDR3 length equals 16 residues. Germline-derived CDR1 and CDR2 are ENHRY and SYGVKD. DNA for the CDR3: TGTGCCATCAGTGAGTTTCCCGCCCGTGGGGGCTATGGCTACACCTTC. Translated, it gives CAISEFPARGGYGYTF.

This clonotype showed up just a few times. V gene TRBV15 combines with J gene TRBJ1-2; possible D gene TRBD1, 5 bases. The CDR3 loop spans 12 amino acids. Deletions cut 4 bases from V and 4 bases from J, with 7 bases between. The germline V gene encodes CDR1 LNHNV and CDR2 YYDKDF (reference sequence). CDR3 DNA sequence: TGTGCCACCAGCACAGGGCTCTATGGCTACACCTTC. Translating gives CATSTGLYGYTF.

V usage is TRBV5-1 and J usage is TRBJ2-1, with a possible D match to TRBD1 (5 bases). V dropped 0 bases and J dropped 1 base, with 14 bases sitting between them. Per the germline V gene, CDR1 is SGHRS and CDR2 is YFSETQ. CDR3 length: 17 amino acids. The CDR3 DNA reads TGCGCCAGCAGCTTGGCCCCCCCAGGGTCGTCCTACAATGAGCAGTTCTTC. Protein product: CASSLAPPGSSYNEQFF.

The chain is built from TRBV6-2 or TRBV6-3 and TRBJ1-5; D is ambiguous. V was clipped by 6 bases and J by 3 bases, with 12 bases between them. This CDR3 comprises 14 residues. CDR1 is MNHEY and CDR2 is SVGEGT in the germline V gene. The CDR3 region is CASSPDGLNQPQHF. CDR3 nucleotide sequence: TGTGCCAGCAGCCCTGACGGCCTCAATCAGCCCCAGCATTTT.

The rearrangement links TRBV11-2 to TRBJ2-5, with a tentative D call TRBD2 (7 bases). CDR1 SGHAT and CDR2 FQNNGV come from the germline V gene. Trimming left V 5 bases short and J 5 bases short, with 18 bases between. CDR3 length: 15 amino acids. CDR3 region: CASSPRGGLVETQYF. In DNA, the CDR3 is TGTGCCAGCAGCCCGAGGGGGGGCCTTGTTGAGACCCAGTACTTC.

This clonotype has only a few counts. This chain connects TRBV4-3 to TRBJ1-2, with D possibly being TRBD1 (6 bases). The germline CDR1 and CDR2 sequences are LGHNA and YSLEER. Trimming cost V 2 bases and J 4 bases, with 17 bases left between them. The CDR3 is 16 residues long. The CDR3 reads CASSQHLQDRPYGYTF. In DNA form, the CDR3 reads TGCGCCAGCAGCCAACACCTACAAGACAGGCCCTATGGCTACACCTTC.

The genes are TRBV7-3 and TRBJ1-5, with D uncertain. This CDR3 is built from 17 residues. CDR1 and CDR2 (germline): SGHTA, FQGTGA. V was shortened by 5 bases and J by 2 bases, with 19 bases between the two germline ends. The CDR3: CASSENTEVTGNQPQHF. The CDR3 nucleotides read TGTGCCAGCAGCGAGAATACCGAGGTGACGGGCAATCAGCCCCAGCATTTT.